Listed below are T cell receptor beta chains from one sample, sequenced in a study of blood T cell repertoires in COVID-19. Libraries were prepared by immunoSEQ multiplex PCR; TCRdb keeps only in-frame clonotypes and omits some of them. The profile shows tens of thousands of clones, roughly 90% of them singletons. Sequencing was performed on peripheral blood. All receptors come from a human donor in a cohort sampled during active COVID-19. The CDR3 runs from the conserved cysteine through the conserved F or W. D genes are given only for firm matches.

>TRBV28|.|TRBJ1-5
TGTGCCAGCTGCCCTACCGGGACATTTCAGCCCCAGCATTTT
CASCPTGTFQPQHF
>TRBV18|.|TRBJ2-7
TGTGCCAGCTCAGGGGGAGGATCCTACGAGCAGTACTTC
CASSGGGSYEQYF
>TRBV24-1|.|TRBJ1-5
TGTGCCACGAGGAGGACTGATCGAAATCAGCCCCAGCATTTT
CATRRTDRNQPQHF
>TRBV5-4|TRBD1|TRBJ1-2
TGTGCCAGCAGCGGAACGACAGGGGGCTATGGCTACACCTTC
CASSGTTGGYGYTF
>TRBV5-6|TRBD2|TRBJ2-2
TGTGCCAGCAGCGCCCGCACTAGCGGGGCTGGCACCGGGGAGCTGTTTTTT
CASSARTSGAGTGELFF
>TRBV12-5|TRBD1|TRBJ1-6
TGTGCTAGTGGTTGGGGGGACAGGGGGCTTTCACCCCTCCACTTT
CASGWGDRGLSPLHF
>TRBV18|.|TRBJ2-7
TGTGCCAGCTCACCGGGGGCGGATATAAGGTCCTACGAGCAGTACTTC
CASSPGADIRSYEQYF
>TRBV7-2|TRBD2|TRBJ2-1
TGTGCCAGCAGCTTAGCGCTAGCGGGGGGGAACAATGAGCAGTTCTTC
CASSLALAGGNNEQFF
>TRBV19|.|TRBJ1-2
TGTGCCAGTACCCTGACCCGCGGGGAATACTATGGCTACACCTTC
CASTLTRGEYYGYTF
>TRBV6-5|.|TRBJ2-3
TGTGCCAGCAGTTACTCGAACGACTACGGATCAACGCAGTATTTT
CASSYSNDYGSTQYF
>TRBV5-4|.|TRBJ2-7
TGTGCCAGCAGCTTGCCCGGGGGATCGGGCTACGAGCAGTACTTC
CASSLPGGSGYEQYF
>TRBV28|.|TRBJ2-7
TGTGCCAGCTGGACCAGGGGTAACTACGAGCAGTACTTC
CASWTRGNYEQYF